These T cell receptor beta chains were read from a single sample in a study of cytomegalovirus exposure and HLA in healthy donors. Data came from immunoSEQ multiplex PCR; TCRdb stores just in-frame clones and leaves some out. The sample contains 150,000 to 170,000 clones, around 84% of which appear only once. The specimen sequenced was PBMCs. These receptors came from a human donor in good health. Each CDR3 is given with its conserved first and last residue. A D gene is named only where the DNA matches it firmly. Clone sizes are given selectively: once, few, many, or a class where the clone is expanded.

cdr3_nt | cdr3_aa | clone_size | j_call | d_call | v_call
TGTGCCAGCAGCCCACAGGGAAGAGTGGAAGAGACCCAGTACTTC | CASSPQGRVEETQYF | . | TRBJ2-5 | . | TRBV28
TGTGCCAGCAGCTTGGGACCTCCGACAGCACTATATGGCTACACCTTC | CASSLGPPTALYGYTF | . | TRBJ1-2 | . | TRBV5-6
TGTGCCAGCAGATCCGACAGGGGCGGGAATTCACCCCTCCACTTT | CASRSDRGGNSPLHF | . | TRBJ1-6 | TRBD1 | TRBV6-6
TGCGCCAGCAGCCAAGAAGGGGTTTTTGGGGCGGGGGGTCTCCAAGAGACCCAGTACTTC | CASSQEGVFGAGGLQETQYF | . | TRBJ2-5 | TRBD2 | TRBV4-3
TGTGCCAGCTCACGGGGACTAGATGAGACCCAGTACTTC | CASSRGLDETQYF | . | TRBJ2-5 | TRBD2 | TRBV18
TGTGCCAGCAGCTTAACTAGCGGGGGGCCTGTCAGGGCCGATGAGCAGTTCTTC | CASSLTSGGPVRADEQFF | . | TRBJ2-1 | TRBD2 | TRBV7-2
TGTGCCAGTAGTAATGGACAGTCATCTAACTATGGCTACACCTTC | CASSNGQSSNYGYTF | few | TRBJ1-2 | . | TRBV19
TGTGCCAGCAGCTTGGGGACAGGGGCATACGAGCAGTACTTC | CASSLGTGAYEQYF | . | TRBJ2-7 | TRBD1 | TRBV5-6
TGCGCCAGCAGCCCGAGGCCAGGGGCGAATGAGCAGTTCTTC | CASSPRPGANEQFF | . | TRBJ2-1 | . | TRBV10-1
TGTGCCAGCTCACAAAACAGTCAGGGGAAAGCGGTCAATGAGCAGTTCTTC | CASSQNSQGKAVNEQFF | . | TRBJ2-1 | . | TRBV18
TGTGCCAGCAGCTTGTCTGCGGGCACAGATACGCAGTATTTT | CASSLSAGTDTQYF | . | TRBJ2-3 | . | TRBV5-4
TGTGCCAGCAGACCCCGGGGGGGTGGCAGCAATCAGCCCCAGCATTTT | CASRPRGGGSNQPQHF | once | TRBJ1-5 | . | TRBV28
TGTGCCAGCAGCTTAGCGTGGTTCCAGGGGCGTTCCGCCGAGCAGTACTTC | CASSLAWFQGRSAEQYF | . | TRBJ2-7 | . | TRBV7-8
TGTGCCAGCAGTTGGGTAAGGCTAGCGGATTACAATGAGCAGTTCTTC | CASSWVRLADYNEQFF | once | TRBJ2-1 | TRBD2 | TRBV27
TGTGCCAGCAGCTCCCGGGGTTTTGGCACAGATACGCAGTATTTT | CASSSRGFGTDTQYF | . | TRBJ2-3 | . | TRBV7-2
TGTGCCAGCAGAACAGGGGGCGTCGTCTATGGCTACACCTTC | CASRTGGVVYGYTF | few | TRBJ1-2 | TRBD1 | TRBV27
TGCGCCAGCAGCTCTTCTCAGGGGGCGGTGGGGAACACTGAAGCTTTCTTT | CASSSSQGAVGNTEAFF | . | TRBJ1-1 | TRBD1 | TRBV4-1
TGCGCCAGCAGCAAGGCCCAGGGGGAGAACACTGAAGCTTTCTTT | CASSKAQGENTEAFF | . | TRBJ1-1 | TRBD1 | TRBV4-3
TGCGCCAGCAATCCGGGACAGGGGGCGAACTATGGCTACACCTTC | CASNPGQGANYGYTF | few | TRBJ1-2 | TRBD1 | TRBV10-2
TGTGCCAGCAGCCCATTTAGCAGGGCGCGCCTTGGGGAGCCCCAGCATTTT | CASSPFSRARLGEPQHF | . | TRBJ1-5 | . | TRBV7-3
TGTGCCAGCAGAAGACAGGGGAGCAGCACAGATACGCAGTATTTT | CASRRQGSSTDTQYF | . | TRBJ2-3 | TRBD1 | TRBV2
TGTGCCAGCAGCATGACAGGGGGGAAAAGGGCCGGGGAGCTGTTTTTT | CASSMTGGKRAGELFF | . | TRBJ2-2 | TRBD1 | TRBV11-2
TGCAGCGTTGAGGGACGGAAGGGAGGACAGGGAGTTTATGGCTACACCTTC | CSVEGRKGGQGVYGYTF | . | TRBJ1-2 | TRBD1 | TRBV29-1
TGTGCCAGCAGTACAGAGCGGTTCACAGATACGCAGTATTTT | CASSTERFTDTQYF | . | TRBJ2-3 | . | TRBV27
TGTGCCAGCTCACCTACCGGAGCCAGGGGAAGGTATCAGCCCCAGCATTTT | CASSPTGARGRYQPQHF | . | TRBJ1-5 | . | TRBV18
TGCGCCAGCAGCTTGGCCGGCGGGTTCTATCAGCCCCAGCATTTT | CASSLAGGFYQPQHF | . | TRBJ1-5 | . | TRBV5-1
TGTGCCAGCGCTCAGGGGGGAAACACCATATATTTT | CASAQGGNTIYF | once | TRBJ1-3 | . | TRBV6-6
TGTGCCAGCCAGACAGGTTTCTACGAGCAGTACTTC | CASQTGFYEQYF | . | TRBJ2-7 | . | TRBV6-1
TGTGCCAGCAGTTTCCGGGGTTCTAATGAAAAACTGTTTTTT | CASSFRGSNEKLFF | . | TRBJ1-4 | . | TRBV27
TGCGCCAGCAGCGAAGACCCAGGGGGGATGAGCACAGATACGCAGTATTTT | CASSEDPGGMSTDTQYF | . | TRBJ2-3 | . | TRBV4-3
TGTGCCAGCAGTTTGCAGGGTCGGGAAAAACTGTTTTTT | CASSLQGREKLFF | . | TRBJ1-4 | . | TRBV28
TGCGCCAGCAGCCAATGGGCAGAGGGTGAAAAACTGTTTTTT | CASSQWAEGEKLFF | . | TRBJ1-4 | . | TRBV4-1
TGTGCCAGCAGCTTACTACGAAACACTGAAGCTTTCTTT | CASSLLRNTEAFF | . | TRBJ1-1 | . | TRBV7-3
TGCGCCAGCAGCAATGAAAGACTAGAAGTTCAGTACTTC | CASSNERLEVQYF | . | TRBJ2-4 | . | TRBV5-1
TGTGCCATCAGCCGGGGGGGCATCGGAGAGACCCAGTACTTC | CAISRGGIGETQYF | . | TRBJ2-5 | TRBD2 | TRBV10-3
TGTGCCGCCTCGACAGGGGTCGACACTGAAGCTTTCTTT | CAASTGVDTEAFF | . | TRBJ1-1 | TRBD1 | TRBV10-3
TGTGCCAGCAGTCCGGAGGCGCGGTATGAAAAACTGTTTTTT | CASSPEARYEKLFF | . | TRBJ1-4 | . | TRBV27
TGCGCCAGCAGCTCCTCCGGGACTAGCAAAGGCGAGCAGTACTTC | CASSSSGTSKGEQYF | . | TRBJ2-7 | TRBD2 | TRBV5-1
TGTGCCAACAGACACGAGGAAGGACAAACCTACGAGCAGTACTTC | CANRHEEGQTYEQYF | . | TRBJ2-7 | . | TRBV2
TGTGCCAGCAGCTACGGTCAGGGGTGGACTGAAGCTTTCTTT | CASSYGQGWTEAFF | . | TRBJ1-1 | . | TRBV7-3
TGCGCCAGCGGGAGACAGGGGGGAGTTTATAGCAATCAGCCCCAGCATTTT | CASGRQGGVYSNQPQHF | . | TRBJ1-5 | TRBD1 | TRBV10-1
TGTGCCACCCATCGGACAGGACCCTACGAGCAGTACTTC | CATHRTGPYEQYF | . | TRBJ2-7 | TRBD1 | TRBV28
TGTGCCAGCAGCCTGGATCCTAGTGCAGATACGCAGTATTTT | CASSLDPSADTQYF | once | TRBJ2-3 | . | TRBV11-3
TGTGCCAGCAGCGTAGAAACAGGGTTTACTGGTGAGCAGTTCTTC | CASSVETGFTGEQFF | once | TRBJ2-1 | . | TRBV9
TGTGCCAGTAGTATATCGCGGGGAGTCCAAGAGACCCAGTACTTC | CASSISRGVQETQYF | . | TRBJ2-5 | . | TRBV19
TGTGCCAGCTCACCCGACAGATTCAATGAGCAGTTCTTC | CASSPDRFNEQFF | . | TRBJ2-1 | . | TRBV18
TGTGCCAGCAGTCCCTCGGGTCCCACAGATACGCAGTATTTT | CASSPSGPTDTQYF | . | TRBJ2-3 | . | TRBV28
TGCGCCAGCAGCCCGTCTCAACGGACACAAGCTTTCTTT | CASSPSQRTQAFF | . | TRBJ1-1 | . | TRBV5-1
TGTGCCAGCAGGAACCCACAGAGCTACGAGCAGTACTTC | CASRNPQSYEQYF | . | TRBJ2-7 | . | TRBV6-1
TGTGCCAGCAGTTCTGCTAGCGGGAGTGTGAACACCGGGGAGCTGTTTTTT | CASSSASGSVNTGELFF | . | TRBJ2-2 | TRBD2 | TRBV28
TGTGCCAGCAGCCCCTCACGGACAGGGGGAAGCTGGAACACCGGGGAGCTGTTTTTT | CASSPSRTGGSWNTGELFF | . | TRBJ2-2 | TRBD1 | TRBV9
TGCGCCAGCAGTTCGACAGGCTCTGGAAACACCATATATTTT | CASSSTGSGNTIYF | . | TRBJ1-3 | . | TRBV10-2
TGTGCCACCAGCAGAGGGTTGCGGGGGGTCTACAATGAGCAGTTCTTC | CATSRGLRGVYNEQFF | . | TRBJ2-1 | TRBD2 | TRBV15
TGTGCCAGCAGCCTTGTAGACAGTCTAATCTATGGCTACACCTTC | CASSLVDSLIYGYTF | . | TRBJ1-2 | . | TRBV5-6